In its sample, the clone carrying this T cell receptor (beta chain) was seen many times. These data come from a study of regulatory T cells in long-lasting Graves disease. The CDR3 has 13 amino acids. The V end lost 0 bases, the J end lost 7 bases, and 8 bases lay between the germline ends. Germline CDR1 reads SGHRS; CDR2 reads YFSETQ. Described time point: newly diagnosed GD, antithyroid drugs for less than 3 months. With RNA extracted from PBMCs as input, the TCR library was made. Arm-PCR of CDR3 regions and iRepertoire HTBI primers were used to build TCR beta libraries. TCRdb passed the multiplex PCR reads through MiXCR, listing each CDR3 protein once. Here the sample spans 500,000 or so distinct CDR3 sequences, around 16% being singletons. This same sample was also part of a study on T cells in Graves' hyperthyroidism and ophthalmopathy. From that paper: Most thyroid clonotypes with frequency above 0.001 were detected in blood. A model of 13 V-J pairs discriminated ophthalmopathy from stable hyperthyroidism.

The specimen was peripheral blood mononuclear cells (PBMCs), collected at new diagnosis, from a patient treated with antithyroid drugs. The source of this sequence is a woman aged 40-60 years with Graves disease. The chain links TRBV5-1 to TRBJ1-5; D is uncertain. The CDR3 reads CASSLESGQPQHF. The DNA for the CDR3 is TGCGCCAGCAGCTTGGAGTCTGGACAGCCCCAGCATTTT.